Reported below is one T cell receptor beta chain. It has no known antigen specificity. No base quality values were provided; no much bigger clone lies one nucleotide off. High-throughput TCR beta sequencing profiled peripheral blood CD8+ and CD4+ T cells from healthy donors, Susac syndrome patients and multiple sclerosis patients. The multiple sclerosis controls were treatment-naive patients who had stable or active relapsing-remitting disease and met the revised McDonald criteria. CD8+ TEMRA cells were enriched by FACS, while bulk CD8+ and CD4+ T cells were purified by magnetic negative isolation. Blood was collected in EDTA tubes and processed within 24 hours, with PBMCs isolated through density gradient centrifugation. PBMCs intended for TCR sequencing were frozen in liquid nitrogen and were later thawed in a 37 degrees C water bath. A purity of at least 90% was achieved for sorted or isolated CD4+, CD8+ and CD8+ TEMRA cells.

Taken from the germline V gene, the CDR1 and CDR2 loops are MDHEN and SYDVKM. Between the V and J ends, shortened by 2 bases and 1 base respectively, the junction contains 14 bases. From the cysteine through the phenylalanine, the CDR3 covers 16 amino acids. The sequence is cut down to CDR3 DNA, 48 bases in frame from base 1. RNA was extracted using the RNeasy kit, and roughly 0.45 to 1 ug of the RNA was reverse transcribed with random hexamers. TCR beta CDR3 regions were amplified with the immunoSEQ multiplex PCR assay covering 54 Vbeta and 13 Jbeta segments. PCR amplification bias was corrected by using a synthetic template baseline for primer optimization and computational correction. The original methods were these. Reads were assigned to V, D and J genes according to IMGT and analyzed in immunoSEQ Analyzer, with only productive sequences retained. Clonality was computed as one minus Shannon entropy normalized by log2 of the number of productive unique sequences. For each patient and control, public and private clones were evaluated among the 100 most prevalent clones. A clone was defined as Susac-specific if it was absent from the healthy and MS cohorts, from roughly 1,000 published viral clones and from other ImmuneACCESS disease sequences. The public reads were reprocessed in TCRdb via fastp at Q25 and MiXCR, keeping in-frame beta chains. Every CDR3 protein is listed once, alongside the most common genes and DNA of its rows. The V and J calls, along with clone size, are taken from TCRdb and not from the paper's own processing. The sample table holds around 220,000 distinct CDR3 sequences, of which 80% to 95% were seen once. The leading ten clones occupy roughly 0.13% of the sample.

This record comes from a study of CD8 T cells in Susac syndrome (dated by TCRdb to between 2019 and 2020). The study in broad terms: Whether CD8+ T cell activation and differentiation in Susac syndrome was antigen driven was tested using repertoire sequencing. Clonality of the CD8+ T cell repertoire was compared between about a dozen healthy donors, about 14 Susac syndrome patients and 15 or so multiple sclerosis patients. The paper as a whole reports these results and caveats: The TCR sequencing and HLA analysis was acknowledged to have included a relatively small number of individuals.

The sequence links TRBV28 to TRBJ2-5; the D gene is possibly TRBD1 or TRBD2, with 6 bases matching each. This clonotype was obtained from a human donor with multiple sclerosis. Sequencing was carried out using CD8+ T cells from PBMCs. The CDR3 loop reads CASSLSFRGLQETQYF. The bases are TGTGCCAGCAGTTTAAGTTTCCGGGGGCTCCAAGAGACCCAGTACTTC. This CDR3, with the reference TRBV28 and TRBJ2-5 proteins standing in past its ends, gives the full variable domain DVKVTQSSRYLVKRTGEKVFLECVQDMDHENMFWYRQDPGLGLRLIYFSYDVKMKEKGDIPEGYSVSREKKERFSLILESASTNQTSMYLCASSLSFRGLQETQYFGPGTRLLVL.